The 18 T cell receptor beta chains below were found in one sample sequenced in a study of blood T cell repertoires in COVID-19. The protocol was immunoSEQ multiplex PCR, while the TCRdb copy is restricted to in-frame clones and leaves out a portion. The sample contains about 200,000 clones, around 85% of which appear only once. Input material: peripheral blood. Every receptor here comes from a human donor in a cohort sampled during active COVID-19.

The chain carries TRBV3-1 (or the pseudogene TRBV3-2) and TRBJ1-4, with D possibly TRBD1 on 6 matching bases. The CDR3 has 18 residues. V lost 1 base and J 3 bases, leaving 18 bases between the germline ends. Germline-derived CDR1 and CDR2 are LGHDT and YNNKEL (reference sequence). The CDR3 region is CASSQVQGNRNSNEKLFF. The CDR3 DNA reads TGTGCCAGCAGCCAAGTTCAGGGGAACCGTAACTCTAATGAAAAACTGTTTTTT.

The chain couples TRBV6-5 to TRBJ2-1, with a tentative D call TRBD2 (6 bases). There are 15 residues in the CDR3. Trimming shortened V by 5 bases and J by 5 bases, and 16 bases separated the two germline ends. Looked up from germline, CDR1 is MNHEY and CDR2 is SVGAGI. The CDR3 reads CASSPLGGNHNEQFF. CDR3 DNA sequence: TGTGCCAGCAGTCCCCTCGGGGGAAATCACAATGAGCAGTTCTTC.

The CDR3 region is CASSDVRGAQPQHF. The CDR3 DNA is TGTGCCAGCAGCGATGTTAGGGGTGCTCAGCCCCAGCATTTT. This chain uses TRBV7-2 with TRBJ1-5, with TRBD1 as a possible D gene (5 bases). This CDR3 is built from 14 residues. Trimming removed 5 bases at V and 6 bases at J, with 14 bases between. The germline V gene has CDR1 SGHTA and CDR2 FQGNSA.

The rearrangement joins TRBV30 to TRBJ2-7, with TRBD2 matching 7 bases. The germline V gene encodes CDR1 GTSNPN and CDR2 SVGIG (reference sequence). This CDR3 is built from 17 residues. V dropped 1 base and J dropped 3; count of bases not matched to a gene: 15. The CDR3, as DNA: TGTGCCTGGAGTGGCCCTAACCATCGGGGACTACACTACGAGCAGTACTTC. The encoded protein is CAWSGPNHRGLHYEQYF.

The chain has TRBV6-4 and TRBJ2-2; possible D gene TRBD1, 5 bases. The CDR3 sequence is 13 residues long. CDR1 is MRHNA, CDR2 SNTAGT, per germline. V dropped 4 bases and J dropped 5 bases, with 8 bases sitting between them. The chain's CDR3 is CASSGGPTGELFF. Here the CDR3 DNA reads TGTGCCAGCAGTGGGGGCCCAACCGGGGAGCTGTTTTTT.

The chain is built from TRBV2 and TRBJ1-1; no clear D. CDR1 is SNHLY, CDR2 FYNNEI, per germline. The CDR3 has 13 residues. V was clipped by 6 bases and J by 4 bases, with 12 bases between them. The CDR3 nucleotides read TGTGCCAGCAGGTCACCTGCAGGCACTGAAGCTTTCTTT. Protein product: CASRSPAGTEAFF.

Written as DNA, the CDR3 is TGTGCCATCAGTGCTGGGGTGGGCGGGAAGACCTACGAGCAGTACTTC. Amino acids: CAISAGVGGKTYEQYF. The J gene is TRBJ2-7, the V gene TRBV10-3, with D possibly matching TRBD2 (6 bases). This CDR3 has 16 residues. V was trimmed by 4 bases and J by 2 bases, leaving 18 bases between them. Germline CDR1 and CDR2: ENHRY and SYGVKD.

A remark on this clone: Other DNA variants within this sample encode the same CDR3. V gene TRBV19 combines with J gene TRBJ2-7; TRBD1 matches at 10 bases. Losses at the gene ends were 6 bases for V and 7 bases for J; bases not matched to a gene: 6. The CDR3 has 13 residues. CDR1 LNHDA and CDR2 SQIVND come from the germline V gene (reference sequence). The CDR3 nucleotides read TGTGCCAGTAGCCGGGACAGGGGAGATGAGCAGTACTTC. Encoded protein: CASSRDRGDEQYF.

In regard to this clone: This sample also contains other DNA sequences that code for the same CDR3. J is TRBJ2-7 and V is TRBV18, with D possibly TRBD1 on 7 matching bases. Germline CDR1 reads KGHSH; CDR2 reads LQKENI. The CDR3 extends over 15 amino acids. V was shortened by 0 bases and J by 3 bases, with 12 bases between the two germline ends. As DNA, the CDR3 is TGTGCCAGCTCACCACCGAACAGGGGAGGCTACGAGCAGTACTTC. Its protein product is CASSPPNRGGYEQYF.

The rearrangement links TRBV11-2 to TRBJ1-1, with D uncertain. The CDR3 extends over 15 amino acids. Per the germline V gene, CDR1 is SGHAT and CDR2 is FQNNGV. Trimming removed 3 bases at V and 6 bases at J, with 17 bases between. The CDR3 region is CASSFGLIGFAEAFF. CDR3 sequence (DNA): TGTGCCAGCAGCTTCGGGTTAATTGGGTTTGCTGAAGCTTTCTTT.

The rearrangement links TRBV6-6 to TRBJ1-2; 9 positions agree with TRBD1. V dropped 6 bases and J dropped 8; count of bases not matched to a gene: 7. The CDR3 length is 13 residues. Germline V gene sequence: CDR1 MNHNY, CDR2 SVGAGI (reference sequence). CDR3 loop: CASRPGQGQGYTF. CDR3 coding DNA: TGTGCCAGCAGACCCGGACAGGGGCAGGGCTACACCTTC.

This clone was detected a few times. CDR3 in DNA: TGTGCCAGCAGTTACTCGACTCACCTCTACGAGCAGTACTTC. Its protein product is CASSYSTHLYEQYF. The chain is built from TRBV6-2 or TRBV6-3 and TRBJ2-7, with D unresolved. Germline values: CDR1 MNHEY, CDR2 SVGEGT. CDR3 length equals 14 residues. V was clipped by 0 bases and J by 3 bases, with 9 bases between them.

This chain uses TRBV28 with TRBJ1-2; 10 bases are shared with TRBD1. V lost 10 bases to trimming and J lost 1 base; unmatched junction nucleotides: 3. The CDR3 has 13 residues. From germline, CDR1 is MDHEN and CDR2 SYDVKM. The CDR3 nucleotides are TGTGCCACGGGACAGGGGTTTAACTATGGCTACACCTTC. This gives the protein CATGQGFNYGYTF.

The chain uses TRBV5-6 and TRBJ1-1, with 7 bases fitting TRBD1. Germline V CDR1 and CDR2: SGHDT, YYEEEE. The CDR3 spans 15 residues. The J segment lost 1 base and the V segment lost 2 bases, leaving 5 bases of the junction unmatched. CDR3: CASSFRRTGNTEAFF. The CDR3 DNA is TGTGCCAGCAGCTTTAGGCGGACAGGGAACACTGAAGCTTTCTTT. Based on the CDR3 plus reference TRBV5-6 and TRBJ1-1, the full variable domain is DAGVTQSPTHLIKTRGQQVTLRCSPKSGHDTVSWYQQALGQGPQFIFQYYEEEERQRGNFPDRFSGHQFPNYSSELNVNALLLGDSALYLCASSFRRTGNTEAFFGQGTRLTVV.

The J gene is TRBJ2-5, the V gene TRBV5-1, with D unresolved. CDR1 and CDR2 (germline): SGHRS, YFSETQ. V lost 0 bases and J 1 base, leaving 7 bases between the germline ends. The CDR3 is made up of 14 amino acids. The CDR3 DNA reads TGCGCCAGCAGCTTGGTAGCTCCCCAAGAGACCCAGTACTTC. Translated: CASSLVAPQETQYF.

This clone was observed once. The sample has other DNA sequences that encode this CDR3 too. The V gene is TRBV29-1, the J gene TRBJ1-3; D remains unclear. The CDR3 has 12 amino acids. Germline CDR1 and CDR2: SQVTM and ANQGSEA. V lost 5 bases, J lost 4 bases, and 9 bases lay in between. CDR3 residues: CSVIRSGNTIYF. Here the CDR3 DNA reads TGCAGCGTTATCCGGTCCGGAAACACCATATATTTT.

The chain recombines TRBV6-2 or TRBV6-3 with TRBJ2-7; 8 bases agree with TRBD1. The trim removed 4 bases at V and 3 bases at J, leaving 5 bases unmatched. The germline gives CDR1 MNHEY, CDR2 SVGEGT. The CDR3 contains 14 residues. The DNA of the CDR3 is TGTGCCAGCAGTTGGGACAGGTGGGTCTACGAGCAGTACTTC. It is translated as CASSWDRWVYEQYF.

In regard to this clone: Other DNA variants within this sample encode the same CDR3. V gene TRBV19 combines with J gene TRBJ2-1; TRBD2 agrees at 9 bases. J was trimmed by 4 bases and V by 9 bases; bases with no gene match: 1. The CDR3 length is 12 residues. CDR1 and CDR2 from the germline V gene are LNHDA and SQIVND (reference sequence). The CDR3: CASTSGYNEQFF. The CDR3 bases are TGTGCCAGCACTAGCGGGTACAATGAGCAGTTCTTC.